This T cell receptor beta chain was captured by sequencing in a study of blood T cell repertoires in COVID-19. As for the study in general: From the United States, Italy and Spain came samples of acute and convalescent COVID-19.

The V end lost 4 bases, the J end lost 3 bases, and 10 bases lay between the germline ends. Germline V gene lookup returns CDR1 SQVTM and CDR2 ANQGSEA. The CDR3 is 12 residues long. The authors' processing: It was from reference gene primer amplification that nucleated cell counts were estimated. Generated by immunoSEQ multiplex PCR, the TCRdb table keeps only in-frame clones and is missing some. That table gives V, J and clone size, and the DNA gave D and trimming. Of roughly 100,000 clones in the sample, about four fifths are singletons; the top ten hold less than 20%. Sequencing was performed on peripheral blood. J is TRBJ2-7 and V is TRBV29-1; D might be TRBD2 (5 bases). This sequence originates from a woman aged 80 or over with active or convalescent COVID-19. The CDR3 DNA reads TGCAGCGTTGTGGAGGAATACTACGAGCAGTACTTC. The encoded protein is CSVVEEYYEQYF.